This TCR beta chain was identified during a study of chemoradiotherapy in HPV16-positive cancers. Study-wide results and caveats: Candidate HPV-specific clones and E7-related TCR motifs grew in tumor during treatment.

This clone was counted between two and nine times. Its antigen is not known. Libraries were prepared by immunoSEQ multiplex PCR; TCRdb keeps only in-frame clonotypes and omits some of them. The sample includes 1,500 to 2,000 clones, around 73% of them seen just once. The CDR3 consists of 13 residues. Germline-derived CDR1 and CDR2 are SGDLS and YYNGEE. The V end was cut by 4 bases, the J end by 7 bases, with 14 bases between. The chain has TRBV9 and TRBJ1-1; no clear D gene. This material consisted of tumor tissue, taken from a patient who underwent chemoradiotherapy. The sequence was collected from a human donor with HPV-associated anogenital cancer. CDR3 region: CASSPPTGREAFF. The DNA for the CDR3 is TGTGCCAGCAGCCCCCCAACCGGGCGTGAAGCTTTCTTT.